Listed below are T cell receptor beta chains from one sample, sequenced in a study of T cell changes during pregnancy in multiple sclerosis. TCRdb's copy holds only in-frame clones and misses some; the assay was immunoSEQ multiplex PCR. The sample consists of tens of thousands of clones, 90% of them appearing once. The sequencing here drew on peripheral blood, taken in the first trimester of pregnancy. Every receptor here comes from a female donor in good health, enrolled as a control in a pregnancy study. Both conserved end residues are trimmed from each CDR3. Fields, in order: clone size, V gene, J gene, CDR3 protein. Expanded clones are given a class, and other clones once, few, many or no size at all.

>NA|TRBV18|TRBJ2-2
ASSPDRGRTGELF
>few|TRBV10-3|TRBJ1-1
AIRPSPMNTEAF
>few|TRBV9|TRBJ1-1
ASSPGSTEAF
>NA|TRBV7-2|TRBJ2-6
ASSFRGSGANVLT
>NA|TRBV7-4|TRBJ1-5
ASNLDSSNQPQH
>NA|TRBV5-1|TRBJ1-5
ASSLGGGNQPQH
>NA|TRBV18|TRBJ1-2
ASSSTGGAPDGYT
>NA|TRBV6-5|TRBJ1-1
ASSLVRGRMNTEAF
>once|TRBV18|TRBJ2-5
ASSPPTGYQETQY
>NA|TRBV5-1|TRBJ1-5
ASSPTGTGNQPQH
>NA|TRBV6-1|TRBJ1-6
ASSDRVNSPLH
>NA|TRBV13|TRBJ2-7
ASSLEALAPSYEQY
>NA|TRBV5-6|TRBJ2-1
ASSPAKGVTYNEQF
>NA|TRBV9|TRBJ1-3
ASSGGTASGNTIY
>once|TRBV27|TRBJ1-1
ASSFKMGALSTEAF
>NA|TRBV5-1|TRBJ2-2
ASRAGTPNTGELF
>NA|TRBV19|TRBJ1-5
ASRRQGQGQPQH
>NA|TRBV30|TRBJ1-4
AWSVQRGYEKLF
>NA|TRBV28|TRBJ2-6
ASRHRNANVLT
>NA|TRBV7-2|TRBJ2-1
ASSFSGRTYNEQF
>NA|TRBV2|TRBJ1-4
ASSLGQGDEKLF
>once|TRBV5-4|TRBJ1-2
ASSLADRVYGYT
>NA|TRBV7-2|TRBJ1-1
ASSFHVDRNTEAF
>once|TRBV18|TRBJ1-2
ASSPSGNENNYGYT
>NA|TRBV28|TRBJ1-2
ASSLSGGRGIYGYT
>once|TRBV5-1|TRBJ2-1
ASRERAQYNEQF
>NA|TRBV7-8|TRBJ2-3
ASSQMAITDTQY
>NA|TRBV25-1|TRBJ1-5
ASSEGTGGSNQPQH
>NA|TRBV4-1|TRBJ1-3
ASSFTGTSGNTIY
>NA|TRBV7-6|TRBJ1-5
ASSFGQGQPQH
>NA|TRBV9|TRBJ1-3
ASSPGQLSGNTIY
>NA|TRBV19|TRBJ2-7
ASSIAGGSYEQY
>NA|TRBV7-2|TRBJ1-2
ASSSGQGASYGYT
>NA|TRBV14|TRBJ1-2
ASSRHDREYGYT
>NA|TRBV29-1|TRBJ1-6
SVTTGVGNSPLH
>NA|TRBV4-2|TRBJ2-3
ASSQSGTSGAYTQY
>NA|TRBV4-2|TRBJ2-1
ASSGQRESVTNEQF
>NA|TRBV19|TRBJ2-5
ASTSLGTQETQY
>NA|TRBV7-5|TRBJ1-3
ARSYGPQGKTVGNTIY
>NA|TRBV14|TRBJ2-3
ASSQDLGLAGTDTQY